This T cell receptor beta chain was documented in a study of cytomegalovirus exposure and HLA in healthy donors. PCR was performed using 60 Vbeta and 13 Jbeta primers. Sequencing used immunoSEQ multiplex PCR; TCRdb keeps in-frame clones, though not all of them. The sample carries about 120,000 clones, 65% to 80% recorded once. CDR1 is LNHNV and CDR2 is YYDKDF in the germline V gene (reference sequence). The CDR3 sequence is 15 residues long. V shed 0 bases and J shed 6 bases, with 12 bases lying between them. The J gene is TRBJ1-5, the V gene TRBV15; D may be TRBD1 (6 bases). Source material: PBMCs. The clonotype originates from a man between 60 and 70 years old in good health and CMV-seropositive. CDR3 DNA: TGTGCCACCAGCAGAGACAGGGGTTCTGTTCAGCCCCAGCATTTT. The encoded protein is CATSRDRGSVQPQHF.